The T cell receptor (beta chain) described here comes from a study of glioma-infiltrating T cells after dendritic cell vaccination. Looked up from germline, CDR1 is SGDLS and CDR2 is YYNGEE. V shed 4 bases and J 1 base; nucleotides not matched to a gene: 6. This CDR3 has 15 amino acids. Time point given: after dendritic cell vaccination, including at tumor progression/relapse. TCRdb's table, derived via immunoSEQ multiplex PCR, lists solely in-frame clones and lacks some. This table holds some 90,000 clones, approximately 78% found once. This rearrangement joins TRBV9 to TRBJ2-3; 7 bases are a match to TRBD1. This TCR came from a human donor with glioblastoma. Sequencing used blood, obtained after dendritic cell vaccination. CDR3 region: CASSNRGFGTDTQYF. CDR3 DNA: TGTGCCAGCAGCAACAGGGGTTTCGGCACAGATACGCAGTATTTT.